Listed here is a single T cell receptor beta chain. The identical CDR3 is also encoded by other nucleotide sequences in the sample. The immunoSEQ assay was v3.0, run at survey level. The method was immunoSEQ multiplex PCR; TCRdb's version includes in-frame clones alone and lacks a portion of them. The sample shows tens of thousands of clones, roughly 77% of them seen only once. Looked up from germline, CDR1 is LNHDA and CDR2 is SQIVND (reference sequence). The ends were cut back, 6 bases at V and 0 bases at J, with 5 bases in the middle. This CDR3 contains 12 residues. This entry comes from a study of long-term antiretroviral therapy in people with HIV.

The sequence was collected from a woman in her thirties or forties with HIV. Sequencing was performed on unsorted PBMCs, taken 0.5 years after starting antiretroviral therapy. The V call is TRBV19, the J call TRBJ1-2, with D unresolved. CDR3 bases: TGTGCCAGTAGCGGGGCTAACTATGGCTACACCTTC. Translation: CASSGANYGYTF. The full variable domain, with the rest looked up from reference TRBV19 and TRBJ1-2, is DGGITQSPKYLFRKEGQNVTLSCEQNLNHDAMYWYRQDPGQGLRLIYYSQIVNDFQKGDIAEGYSVSREKKESFPLTVTSAQKNPTAFYLCASSGANYGYTFGSGTRLTVV.